This T cell receptor beta chain was documented in a study of blood T cells in healthy people across ages. Using a J-beta primer mix together with a sample-barcoded 5' primer, a second PCR was run for about 6 to 12 cycles. TCRdb ran MiXCR on the 5' RACE reads and lists one entry per CDR3 protein. The table includes about 750,000 distinct CDR3 sequences, 40% to 65% detected once. This CDR3 is built from 14 residues. V was trimmed by 5 bases and J by 10 bases, leaving 15 bases between them. Germline CDR1 and CDR2: MNHNY and SVGAGI (reference sequence). Every sample had a minimum of 7 million PBMCs isolated.

This sequence joins TRBV6-6 and TRBJ1-6; maybe TRBD1 (6 bases). The sequenced material came from blood. This TCR derives from a man older than 75 in good health. CDR3 in DNA: TGTGCCAGCAGTCAAGACAGGAGCTACTCACCCCTCCACTTT. Translated, it gives CASSQDRSYSPLHF.